These 3 T cell receptor beta chains share one sample of origin, sequenced in a study of cytomegalovirus exposure and HLA in healthy donors. It was with 60 Vbeta and 13 Jbeta primers that the PCR ran. Assay: immunoSEQ multiplex PCR; the TCRdb copy retains only in-frame clones and omits some. Its table lists 130,000 or so clones. Sequencing was done on a sample of PBMCs. These receptors were obtained from a woman aged 18 to 35 in good health and CMV-seronegative.

The chain is built from TRBV6-5 and TRBJ1-2; no reliable D call. Germline CDR1 MNHEY, CDR2 SVGAGI. The CDR3 has 12 amino acids. V gave up 4 bases and J gave up 6 bases, with 9 bases separating them. The CDR3 loop reads CASSLEGDGYTF. DNA for the CDR3: TGTGCCAGCAGTTTAGAGGGAGATGGCTACACCTTC.

CDR3 protein: CASSLGLPTGGPNNEQFF. The DNA for the CDR3 is TGTGCCAGCAGCTTAGGTCTTCCTACGGGAGGGCCGAACAATGAGCAGTTCTTC. J is TRBJ2-1 and V is TRBV7-8, with 8 bases aligning to TRBD2. Germline-derived CDR1 and CDR2 are SGHVS and FQNEAQ. This CDR3 is 18 amino acids long. J lost 5 bases, V lost 1 base, and 13 bases had no gene match. The complete variable domain, with remaining parts taken from reference TRBV7-8 and TRBJ2-1, reads GAGVSQSPRYKVAKRGQDVALRCDPISGHVSLFWYQQALGQGPEFLTYFQNEAQLDKSGLPSDRFFAERPEGSVSTLKIQRTQQEDSAVYLCASSLGLPTGGPNNEQFFGPGTRLTVL.

The rearrangement links TRBV6-5 to TRBJ2-7; D is ambiguous. The CDR3 is 12 amino acids. V lost 3 bases and J lost 6, with 9 bases in between. Germline CDR1 reads MNHEY; CDR2 reads SVGAGI. The CDR3 coding sequence is TGTGCCAGCAGTTATGGGTCGGGCGAGCAGTACTTC. It yields the protein CASSYGSGEQYF.